This TCR beta chain was sequenced in a study of control samples from healthy donors and cancer patients. TCRdb's table, derived via immunoSEQ multiplex PCR, lists solely in-frame clones and lacks some. The table has under 20,000 clones, around 80% seen once. From germline, CDR1 is SEHNR and CDR2 FQNEAQ (reference sequence). Trimming took 4 bases from V and 1 from J; bases not matched to a gene: 6. The CDR3 runs to 15 residues. This receptor was obtained from a woman aged 70 to 79 with lung cancer. The sequenced sample consisted of PBMCs. The rearrangement uses TRBV7-9 and TRBJ2-7, with TRBD2 matching 8 bases. CDR3 sequence: CASSSGREASYEQYF. As DNA, the CDR3 is TGTGCCAGCAGCTCGGGGCGGGAGGCTTCCTACGAGCAGTACTTC.